This T cell receptor (beta chain) was captured by sequencing in a study of T cell repertoires in cytomegalovirus infection. V dropped 9 bases and J dropped 7 bases, with 16 bases sitting between them. The CDR3 runs 13 residues. Germline lookup yields CDR1 LNHDA and CDR2 SQIVND (reference sequence). TCRdb processed the reads anew with MiXCR; each CDR3 protein has one entry. The sample has some 700,000 distinct CDR3 sequences, approximately 40% seen once. The specimen sequenced was PBMCs. This clonotype was sampled from a human donor in good health (CMV status not recorded). Some clones in this sample may be carry-over from other donors' samples. The V and J genes are TRBV19 and TRBJ2-1, with TRBD1 as a possible D gene (6 bases). The CDR3 DNA follows: TGTGCCAGCAAGCCGACAGGTTGGAATGAGCAGTTCTTC. This translates into CASKPTGWNEQFF.